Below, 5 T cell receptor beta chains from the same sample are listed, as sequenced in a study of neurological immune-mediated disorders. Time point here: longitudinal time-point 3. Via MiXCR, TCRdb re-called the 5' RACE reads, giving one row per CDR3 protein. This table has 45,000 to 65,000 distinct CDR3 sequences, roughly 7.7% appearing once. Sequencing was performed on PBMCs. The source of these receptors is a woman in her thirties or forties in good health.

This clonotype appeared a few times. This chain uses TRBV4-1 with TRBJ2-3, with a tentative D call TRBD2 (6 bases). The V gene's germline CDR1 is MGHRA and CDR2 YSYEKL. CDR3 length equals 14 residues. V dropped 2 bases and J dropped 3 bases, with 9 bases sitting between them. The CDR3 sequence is CASSQRDSTDTQYF. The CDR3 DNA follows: TGCGCCAGCAGCCAACGGGACTCAACAGATACGCAGTATTTT.

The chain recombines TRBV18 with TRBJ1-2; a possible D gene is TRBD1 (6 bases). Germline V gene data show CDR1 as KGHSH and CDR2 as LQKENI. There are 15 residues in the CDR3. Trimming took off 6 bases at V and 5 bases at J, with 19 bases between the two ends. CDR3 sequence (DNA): TGTGCCAGCTCGTACAGGGACCAGGACCTATATGGCTACACCTTC. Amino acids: CASSYRDQDLYGYTF.

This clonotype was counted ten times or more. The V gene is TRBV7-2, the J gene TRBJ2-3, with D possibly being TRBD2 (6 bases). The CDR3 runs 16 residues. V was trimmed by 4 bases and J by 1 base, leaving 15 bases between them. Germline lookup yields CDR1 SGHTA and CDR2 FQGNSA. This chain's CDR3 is CASSSFAGLRTDTQYF. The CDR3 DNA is TGTGCCAGCAGCTCCTTTGCGGGGCTTCGCACAGATACGCAGTATTTT.

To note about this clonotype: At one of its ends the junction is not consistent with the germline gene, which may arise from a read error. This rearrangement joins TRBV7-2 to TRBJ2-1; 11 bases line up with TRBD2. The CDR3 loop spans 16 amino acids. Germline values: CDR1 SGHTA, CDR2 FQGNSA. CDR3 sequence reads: CVSSPSGTSGYNEQFF. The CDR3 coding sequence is TGTGTCAGCAGCCCATCAGGGACTAGCGGTTACAATGAGCAGTTCTTC.

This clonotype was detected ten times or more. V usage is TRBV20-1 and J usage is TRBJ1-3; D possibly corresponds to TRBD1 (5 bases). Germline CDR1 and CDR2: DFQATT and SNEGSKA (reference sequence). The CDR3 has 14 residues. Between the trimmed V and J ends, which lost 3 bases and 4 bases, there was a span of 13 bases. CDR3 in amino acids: CSASWGGPGNTIYF. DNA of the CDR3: TGCAGTGCTAGTTGGGGCGGGCCAGGAAACACCATATATTTT.